This T cell receptor beta chain was recovered during a study of blood T cell repertoires in COVID-19. Study details: Donors in the United States, Italy and Spain gave samples during acute or convalescent COVID-19.

Generated by immunoSEQ multiplex PCR, the TCRdb table keeps only in-frame clones and is missing some. The profile covers 150,000 or so clones, with roughly 80% appearing a single time and 3% to 3.5% taken by the ten largest. Residents of 24 US areas, aged about 18 to 100 years, made up the participants. Researchers sorted participants into cohorts using their self-reported clinical history. Germline V lookup: CDR1 SNHLY, CDR2 FYNNEI. J gave up 9 bases and V 2 bases, and 5 bases lay outside the gene matches. The CDR3 totals 15 residues. Source material: PBMCs or T cells enriched from blood (not recorded which). The TCR comes from a woman aged 55-69 years who had recovered from COVID-19. V and J are TRBV2 and TRBJ2-1, with 12 bases aligning to TRBD2. The DNA for the CDR3 is TGTGCCAGCAGTGAACTAGCGGGGGGGCGAGGTGAGCAGTTCTTC. It encodes CASSELAGGRGEQFF.